This TCR beta chain was documented in a study of blood T cell repertoires in COVID-19. In the authors' methods: Amplification from reference gene primers served as the basis for estimated nucleated cell counts. TCRdb's copy holds only in-frame clones and misses some; the assay was immunoSEQ multiplex PCR. Clone size and the V and J calls come from that table; the DNA yielded D and trimming. The sample holds tens of thousands of clones; approximately 86% are singletons and the top ten take under 4%. Recruitment covered fewer than 25 US areas and drew participants whose ages spanned roughly 18 to 89 years. Assignments of participants to cohorts depended upon their own reported clinical history. Donors in Cohort 3 who had recovered were those with two negative PCRs, healthcare professional clearance, or resolution of their symptoms. V lost 2 bases and J lost 3, with 7 bases in between. This CDR3 has 13 residues. CDR1 is SEHNR, CDR2 FQNEAQ, per germline (reference sequence).

The genes are TRBV7-9 and TRBJ1-1; D is unclear. The sample consisted of PBMCs or T cells enriched from blood (not recorded which). The clonotype comes from a woman aged 45-60 years who had recovered from COVID-19. CDR3: CASSLQRDTEAFF. The CDR3 DNA is TGTGCCAGCAGCTTACAGAGGGACACTGAAGCTTTCTTT.